These T cell receptor beta chains were read from a single sample in a study of T cell responses to AZD1222 COVID-19 vaccine. Here immunoSEQ multiplex PCR was the method, and the copy in TCRdb shows in-frame clones only, minus some. The sample has 130,000 to 150,000 clones, approximately 89% seen once. The specimen comprised peripheral blood, sampled on day 0 of AZD1222 vaccination. These receptors came from an adult in good health. The CDR3 runs from the conserved cysteine through the conserved F or W. The order of the fields is clone size, D gene, J gene, V gene, CDR3 protein, CDR3 DNA. The D gene is left open where the match is weak. Clone sizes are given selectively: once, few, many, or a class where the clone is expanded.

. TRBD2 TRBJ2-3 TRBV4-3 CASGLAGGQDTQYF TGCGCCAGCGGACTAGCGGGGGGGCAAGATACGCAGTATTTT
. . TRBJ1-2 TRBV10-2 CASSAPGRNYGYTF TGCGCCAGCAGTGCTCCGGGCAGAAACTATGGCTACACCTTC
. . TRBJ2-2 TRBV5-1 CASSLGGYANTGELFF TGCGCCAGCAGCCTAGGGGGTTACGCGAACACCGGGGAGCTGTTTTTT
. . TRBJ1-3 TRBV3-1/TRBV3-2 CASSQGQTSGNTIYF TGTGCCAGCAGCCAAGGTCAGACCTCTGGAAACACCATATATTTT
. . TRBJ2-1 TRBV7-8 CASSLVGLSQFF TGTGCCAGCAGCTTAGTAGGACTTAGTCAGTTCTTC
few TRBD1 TRBJ1-1 TRBV27 CASSWGQGRTEAFF TGTGCCAGCAGTTGGGGACAGGGGAGGACTGAAGCTTTCTTT
. . TRBJ1-2 TRBV29-1 CSVEGGGYTF TGCAGCGTTGAGGGTGGCGGCTACACCTTC
. . TRBJ2-7 TRBV25-1 CASSVSGRSSYEQYF TGTGCCAGCAGTGTTTCGGGACGCAGCTCCTACGAGCAGTACTTC
. TRBD2 TRBJ2-7 TRBV4-1 CASSQALAGFYEQYF TGCGCCAGCAGCCAAGCGCTAGCGGGATTCTACGAGCAGTACTTC
. . TRBJ1-2 TRBV2 CASSWTKANYGYTF TGTGCCAGCAGTTGGACGAAAGCTAACTATGGCTACACCTTC
. . TRBJ2-6 TRBV11-3 CASSPSGKTGANVLTF TGTGCCAGCAGCCCCTCTGGGAAGACTGGGGCCAACGTCCTGACTTTC
once . TRBJ1-6 TRBV4-1 CASSQERRLGSPLHF TGCGCCAGCAGCCAAGAGCGACGCCTAGGGTCACCCCTCCACTTT
. . TRBJ2-7 TRBV19 CASSGPGLTYEQYF TGTGCCAGTAGTGGCCCCGGACTAACCTACGAGCAGTACTTC
. . TRBJ1-3 TRBV20-1 CSARSGDTIYF TGCAGTGCTAGGAGTGGGGACACCATATATTTT
. TRBD2 TRBJ2-1 TRBV11-3 CASSSRLAGGYNEQFF TGTGCCAGCAGCTCCAGACTAGCGGGAGGGTACAATGAGCAGTTCTTC
. . TRBJ1-2 TRBV2 CASTDGELYGYTF TGTGCCAGCACAGACGGGGAGCTTTATGGCTACACCTTC
. TRBD1 TRBJ1-1 TRBV15 CATSIRQGGTEAFF TGTGCCACCAGCATCCGACAGGGCGGCACTGAAGCTTTCTTT
. . TRBJ2-7 TRBV11-3 CASSFNSRWQGSNEQYF TGTGCCAGCAGCTTTAATAGCAGGTGGCAGGGGAGCAACGAGCAGTACTTC
. TRBD2 TRBJ2-5 TRBV4-1 CASSHRTSEQETQYF TGCGCCAGCAGCCATCGGACTAGCGAGCAAGAGACCCAGTACTTC
. TRBD2 TRBJ2-3 TRBV14 CASSRLSGGSTDTQYF TGTGCCAGCAGCCGACTGAGCGGGGGAAGCACAGATACGCAGTATTTT
. . TRBJ2-1 TRBV5-1 CASSLAGEQFF TGCGCCAGCAGCTTGGCTGGGGAGCAGTTCTTC
. . TRBJ1-5 TRBV6-5 CASSYGLNQPQHF TGTGCCAGCAGTTACGGGCTAAATCAGCCCCAGCATTTT
few . TRBJ2-7 TRBV30 CAARQESSYEQYF TGTGCCGCTCGACAGGAGAGCTCCTACGAGCAGTACTTC
once . TRBJ1-2 TRBV5-1 CASRGGDGYTF TGCGCCAGCAGAGGTGGGGATGGCTACACCTTC
. . TRBJ1-1 TRBV29-1 CSVEWSLEGSEAFF TGCAGCGTTGAATGGAGTTTAGAAGGGTCTGAAGCTTTCTTT
. TRBD2 TRBJ2-5 TRBV27 CASSLARPTSTETQYF TGTGCCAGCAGTTTAGCCCGGCCGACTAGCACGGAGACCCAGTACTTC
few . TRBJ1-2 TRBV28 CASSLAVGYGYTF TGTGCCAGCAGTTTAGCGGTCGGCTATGGCTACACCTTC
. . TRBJ2-7 TRBV11-2 CASSLRTEQYF TGTGCCAGCAGCTTACGTACCGAGCAGTACTTC
. TRBD1 TRBJ2-1 TRBV6-6 CASRPGQANEQFF TGTGCCAGCAGGCCTGGACAGGCCAATGAGCAGTTCTTC
. . TRBJ2-7 TRBV4-3 CASSHDVSDEQYF TGCGCCAGCAGCCATGACGTTTCGGACGAGCAGTACTTC
. . TRBJ1-2 TRBV7-9 CASSRDATSYGYTF TGTGCCAGCAGCCGGGACGCGACAAGCTATGGCTACACCTTC
once . TRBJ2-1 TRBV7-8 CASSALVWNEQFF TGTGCCAGCAGCGCCCTAGTCTGGAATGAGCAGTTCTTC
. . TRBJ1-4 TRBV5-1 CASSLYRGEKLFF TGCGCCAGCAGCTTGTACCGGGGTGAAAAACTGTTTTTT
. . TRBJ1-6 TRBV4-1 CASSQRRESPLHF TGCGCCAGCAGCCAACGGCGGGAGTCACCCCTCCACTTT
. . TRBJ1-3 TRBV28 CASGLGSADSGNTIYF TGTGCCAGCGGATTGGGGTCGGCTGACTCTGGAAACACCATATATTTT
. . TRBJ1-3 TRBV10-3 CAISESQGTGNTIYF TGTGCCATCAGTGAGTCGCAGGGGACTGGAAACACCATATATTTT
. . TRBJ1-1 TRBV3-1/TRBV3-2 CASSQINTEAFF TGTGCCAGCAGCCAAATCAATACTGAAGCTTTCTTT
. . TRBJ2-4 TRBV7-2 CASSFGRTPLAKNIQYF TGTGCCAGCAGCTTCGGACGGACGCCACTAGCCAAAAACATTCAGTACTTC
few TRBD1 TRBJ1-1 TRBV5-1 CASSLMDPGQTEAFF TGCGCCAGCAGCCTTATGGATCCGGGACAGACCGAAGCTTTCTTT
. TRBD1 TRBJ2-7 TRBV18 CASSPVRTGTYEQYF TGTGCCAGCTCACCAGTCAGGACAGGTACATACGAGCAGTACTTC